Each of the 24 T cell receptor beta chains below was sequenced from the same sample in a study of technical replicates of blood from a handful of donors. The table came from immunoSEQ multiplex PCR; TCRdb's copy has only in-frame clones and leaves some out. The table has about 79,000 clones, more than 85% seen once. Sequencing was carried out using T cells isolated from PBMCs. The receptors were gathered from a human donor in good health. Some clones in this sample may be carry-over from other donors' samples.

This clone was counted a few times. This chain links TRBV6-5 with TRBJ1-1, with D maybe TRBD1 (5 bases). The CDR3 totals 15 residues. Looked up from germline, CDR1 is MNHEY and CDR2 is SVGAGI. Trimming took off 1 base at V and 5 bases at J, with 14 bases between the two ends. The CDR3 region is CASSYWGDGGTEAFF. DNA for the CDR3: TGTGCCAGCAGTTACTGGGGCGATGGGGGGACTGAAGCTTTCTTT.

The V and J genes are TRBV10-3 and TRBJ2-7; 9 nucleotides line up with TRBD2. Germline V lookup: CDR1 ENHRY, CDR2 SYGVKD. The V segment lost 9 bases and the J segment 6 bases; nucleotides outside the gene matches: 9. This CDR3 region has 13 residues. This chain's CDR3 is CAIGGRAHGEQYF. The CDR3 DNA reads TGTGCCATTGGCGGGAGGGCCCACGGCGAGCAGTACTTC.

The DNA of the CDR3 is TGTGCCAGCAGTGAAATCCGGACCGGGGAGCTGTTTTTT. It yields the protein CASSEIRTGELFF. The chain links TRBV2 to TRBJ2-2; the D is unclear. From germline, CDR1 is SNHLY and CDR2 FYNNEI. This CDR3 has 13 residues. V was pared by 2 bases and J by 5 bases, with 6 bases between.

The V and J genes are TRBV19 and TRBJ1-5; 7 nucleotides align to TRBD1. The trim removed 5 bases at V and 5 bases at J, leaving 18 bases unmatched. The CDR3 consists of 18 residues. Looked up from germline, CDR1 is LNHDA and CDR2 is SQIVND (reference sequence). The CDR3 DNA follows: TGTGCCAGTAGTCCCCGAAGGAGGGGGCGCCTTTCAGATCAGCCCCAGCATTTT. Its protein is CASSPRRRGRLSDQPQHF.

The rearrangement links TRBV9 to TRBJ2-1, with D uncertain. This CDR3 region has 15 residues. With 2 bases removed from V and 3 bases from J, the gap between germline ends came to 12 bases. Germline V gene sequence: CDR1 SGDLS, CDR2 YYNGEE. The CDR3 is CASSVATTIYNEQFF. CDR3 nucleotides: TGTGCCAGCAGCGTGGCAACTACTATCTACAATGAGCAGTTCTTC.

The genes are TRBV16 and TRBJ1-3; TRBD1 matches 9 bases. The germline gives CDR1 KGHSY, CDR2 FQNENV. V was pared by 0 bases and J by 5 bases, with 2 bases of the junction left unmatched. This CDR3 spans 15 amino acids. CDR3 DNA: TGTGCCAGCAGCCAATCTGGGACAGGGAGAAACACCATATATTTT. Translation: CASSQSGTGRNTIYF.

The chain combines TRBV6-6 with TRBJ2-7; 8 bases are shared with TRBD1. V gave up 5 bases and J gave up 2 bases; unmatched junction bases: 2. This CDR3 has 13 amino acids. Germline-derived CDR1 and CDR2 are MNHNY and SVGAGI (reference sequence). DNA of the CDR3: TGTGCCAGCAGTAAACAGGGGGCCTACGAGCAGTACTTC. Translated, it gives CASSKQGAYEQYF.

The chain combines TRBV5-1 with TRBJ2-7; D perhaps matches TRBD1 (7 bases). The CDR3 runs to 14 residues. Germline V CDR1 and CDR2: SGHRS, YFSETQ. Trimming cost V 3 bases and J 4 bases, with 14 bases left between them. The CDR3 region is CASSSRDRYYEQYF. CDR3 nucleotide sequence: TGCGCCAGCAGCTCGCGGGACAGATATTACGAGCAGTACTTC.

This clone has only one observation. This sequence joins TRBV19 and TRBJ2-7; 10 bases fit TRBD2. The germline gives CDR1 LNHDA, CDR2 SQIVND (reference sequence). The CDR3 sequence is 16 residues long. The ends lost 3 bases at V and 0 bases at J; junction bases unmatched: 5. CDR3 sequence: CASSISASGSSYEQYF. CDR3 in DNA: TGTGCCAGTAGTATTTCCGCTAGCGGGAGCTCCTACGAGCAGTACTTC.

This sequence joins TRBV9 and TRBJ1-2, with 7 bases fitting TRBD1. Germline V gene data show CDR1 as SGDLS and CDR2 as YYNGEE. Trimming at V came to 0 bases and at J to 4 bases, leaving 3 bases not matched to a gene. The CDR3 runs 14 residues. The CDR3 reads CASSVDPGGYGYTF. CDR3 nucleotide sequence: TGTGCCAGCAGCGTAGATCCAGGGGGCTATGGCTACACCTTC.

The chain joins TRBV19 to TRBJ1-5; TRBD1 matches at 9 bases. CDR1 LNHDA and CDR2 SQIVND come from the germline V gene (reference sequence). This CDR3 has 14 residues. V was clipped by 10 bases and J by 6 bases; unmatched bases: 10. The CDR3 reads CATSGTGSSQPQHF. CDR3 in DNA: TGTGCCACTTCCGGGACAGGGAGTTCTCAGCCCCAGCATTTT.

The DNA for the CDR3 is TGTGCCAGCAGTTGGGCGGGGTCGAACACCATATATTTT. As protein: CASSWAGSNTIYF. This chain joins TRBV6-5 and TRBJ1-3; D unresolved. There are 13 residues in the CDR3. V was trimmed by 4 bases and J by 7 bases, leaving 11 bases between them. CDR1 MNHEY and CDR2 SVGAGI come from the germline V gene.

V is TRBV25-1 and J is TRBJ2-3; TRBD2 matches 10 bases. The trim removed 9 bases at V and 5 bases at J, leaving 5 bases unmatched. Germline loops: CDR1 MGHDK, CDR2 SYGVNS. The CDR3 covers 13 residues. In DNA, the CDR3 is TGTGCCAGTCTAGCGGGAGCAGGAGATACGCAGTATTTT. It is translated as CASLAGAGDTQYF.

This clone came up once. The chain joins TRBV4-1 to TRBJ1-2; 8 bases are a match to TRBD1. The CDR3 contains 17 residues. V trimming: 0 bases; J trimming: 4 bases; junction bases outside the gene matches: 10. Per germline, CDR1 MGHRA and CDR2 YSYEKL. CDR3 region: CASSQEAPGQGAYGYTF. CDR3 bases: TGCGCCAGCAGCCAAGAGGCCCCCGGACAGGGCGCCTATGGCTACACCTTC.

This clone was observed a few times. The chain is built from TRBV30 and TRBJ2-1, with TRBD2 identical over 7 bases. The CDR3 covers 17 residues. Germline V lookup: CDR1 GTSNPN, CDR2 SVGIG (reference sequence). The V gene end was trimmed by 2 bases and the J gene end by 7 bases; junction bases not matched to a gene: 17. The chain's CDR3 is CAWSPARSGRGRNEQFF. CDR3 DNA: TGTGCCTGGAGTCCCGCTCGTTCTGGGAGGGGCCGGAATGAGCAGTTCTTC.

The chain uses TRBV7-2 and TRBJ2-5; no clear D. V lost 5 bases and J 5 bases, leaving 12 bases between the germline ends. Germline V lookup: CDR1 SGHTA, CDR2 FQGNSA. CDR3 length: 13 amino acids. The CDR3 spells CASSALRGETQYF. DNA of the CDR3: TGTGCCAGCAGCGCACTCCGCGGTGAGACCCAGTACTTC.

The J gene is TRBJ2-1, the V gene TRBV30; 14 bases align to TRBD2. The trim removed 5 bases at V and 12 bases at J, leaving 6 bases unmatched. Germline V gene sequence: CDR1 GTSNPN, CDR2 SVGIG (reference sequence). The CDR3 covers 13 residues. CDR3 residues: CAWQGLAGAGQFF. CDR3 in DNA: TGTGCCTGGCAGGGACTAGCGGGAGCGGGGCAGTTCTTC.

The chain couples TRBV10-2 to TRBJ2-5; possible D gene TRBD1, 6 bases. The germline V gene has CDR1 WSHSY and CDR2 SAAADI. Trimming pared 3 bases from V and 9 bases from J, leaving 14 bases between. The CDR3 is made up of 13 amino acids. DNA of the CDR3: TGCGCCAGCAGTGATCCCCCAGGGGCGGCCCAGTACTTC. This encodes CASSDPPGAAQYF.

The chain couples TRBV11-2 to TRBJ2-7, with D unresolved. The CDR3 is 14 residues long. V shed 0 bases and J shed 3 bases, with 9 bases lying between them. Germline CDR1 reads SGHAT; CDR2 reads FQNNGV. The CDR3 here is CASSLDQNLYEQYF. As DNA, the CDR3 is TGTGCCAGCAGCTTAGATCAGAATCTCTACGAGCAGTACTTC.

The chain employs TRBV5-1 and TRBJ2-3, with D maybe TRBD2 (5 bases). Per the germline V gene, CDR1 is SGHRS and CDR2 is YFSETQ. V gave up 2 bases and J gave up 6 bases, with 7 bases separating them. This CDR3 is built from 12 residues. This CDR3 is CASSFGSDTQYF. In DNA form, the CDR3 reads TGCGCCAGCAGCTTTGGGAGCGATACGCAGTATTTT.

The chain employs TRBV7-2 and TRBJ2-7; no firm D call. Germline CDR1 and CDR2: SGHTA and FQGNSA. The CDR3 covers 14 residues. V was cut by 1 base and J by 4 bases, with 11 bases left in between. This CDR3 reads CASSLGSPSYEQYF. The CDR3 DNA reads as TGTGCCAGCAGCTTAGGGAGCCCGTCTTACGAGCAGTACTTC.

The V call is TRBV30, the J call TRBJ1-1; 9 bases are shared with TRBD1. V shed 3 bases and J 1 base; nucleotides not matched to a gene: 6. The CDR3 is 15 residues long. Germline CDR1 reads GTSNPN; CDR2 reads SVGIG (reference sequence). CDR3 in DNA: TGTGCCTGGAGGGACAGGGGTAGGGGGAACACTGAAGCTTTCTTT. This codes for CAWRDRGRGNTEAFF.

The chain combines TRBV5-1 with TRBJ2-1; D unresolved. Per germline, CDR1 SGHRS and CDR2 YFSETQ. V lost 1 base, J lost 5 bases, and 7 bases lay in between. There are 13 residues in the CDR3. The CDR3 DNA sequence: TGCGCCAGCAGCTTGACAGATAACAATGAGCAGTTCTTC. As protein: CASSLTDNNEQFF.

This clone was picked up one time. The V and J genes are TRBV11-1 and TRBJ2-5; 10 nucleotides align to TRBD2. The V segment lost 2 bases and the J segment 4 bases; nucleotides outside the gene matches: 4. Looked up from germline, CDR1 is SGHAT and CDR2 is FQDESV (reference sequence). The CDR3 is made up of 15 amino acids. CDR3 sequence: CASSLTSGKGETQYF. The CDR3 coding sequence is TGTGCCAGCAGCTTAACTAGCGGGAAAGGAGAGACCCAGTACTTC.